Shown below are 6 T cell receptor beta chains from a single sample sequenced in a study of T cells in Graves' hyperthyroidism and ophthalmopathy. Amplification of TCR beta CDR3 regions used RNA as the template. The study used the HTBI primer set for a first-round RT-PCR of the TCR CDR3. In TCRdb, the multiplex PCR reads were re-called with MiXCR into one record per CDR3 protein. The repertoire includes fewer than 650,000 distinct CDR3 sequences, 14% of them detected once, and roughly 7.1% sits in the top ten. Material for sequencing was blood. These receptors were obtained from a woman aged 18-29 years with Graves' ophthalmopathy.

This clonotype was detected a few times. The CDR3 here is CSVERTAPYGYTF. The CDR3, as DNA: TGCAGCGTTGAAAGGACAGCCCCGTATGGCTACACCTTC. The gene calls are TRBV29-1 and TRBJ1-2, with D perhaps matching TRBD1 (6 bases). Germline V CDR1 and CDR2: SQVTM, ANQGSEA. With 2 bases removed from V and 5 bases from J, the gap between germline ends came to 12 bases. This CDR3 contains 13 residues. The full variable domain, completed using reference TRBV29-1 and TRBJ1-2, is SAVISQKPSRDICQRGTSLTIQCQVDSQVTMMFWYRQQPGQSLTLIATANQGSEATYESGFVIDKFPISRPNLTFSTLTVSNMSPEDSSIYLCSVERTAPYGYTFGSGTRLTVV.

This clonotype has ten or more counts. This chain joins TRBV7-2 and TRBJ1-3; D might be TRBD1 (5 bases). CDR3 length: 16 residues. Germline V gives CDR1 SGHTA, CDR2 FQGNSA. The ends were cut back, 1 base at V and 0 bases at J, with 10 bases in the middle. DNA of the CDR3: TGTGCCAGCAGCTTAGGACAGCCCTACTCTGGAAACACCATATATTTT. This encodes CASSLGQPYSGNTIYF.

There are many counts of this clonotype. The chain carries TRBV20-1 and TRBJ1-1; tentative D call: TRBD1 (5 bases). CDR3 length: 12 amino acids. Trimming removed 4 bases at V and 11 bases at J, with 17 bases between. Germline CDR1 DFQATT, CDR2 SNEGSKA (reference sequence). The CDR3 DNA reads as TGCAGTGCTACCTCCTCCAGGGAGTTTGCTTTCTTT. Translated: CSATSSREFAFF.

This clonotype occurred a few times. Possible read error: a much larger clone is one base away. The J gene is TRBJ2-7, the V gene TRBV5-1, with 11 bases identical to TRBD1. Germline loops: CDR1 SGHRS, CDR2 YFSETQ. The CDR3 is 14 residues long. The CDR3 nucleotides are TGCGCCAGCAGCCAGCGGACAGGGGGCTACGGGCAGTACTTC. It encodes CASSQRTGGYGQYF. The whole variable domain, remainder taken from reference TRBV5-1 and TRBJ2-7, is KAGVTQTPRYLIKTRGQQVTLSCSPISGHRSVSWYQQTPGQGLQFLFEYFSETQRNKGNFPGRFSGRQFSNSRSEMNVSTLELGDSALYLCASSQRTGGYGQYFGPGTRLTVT.

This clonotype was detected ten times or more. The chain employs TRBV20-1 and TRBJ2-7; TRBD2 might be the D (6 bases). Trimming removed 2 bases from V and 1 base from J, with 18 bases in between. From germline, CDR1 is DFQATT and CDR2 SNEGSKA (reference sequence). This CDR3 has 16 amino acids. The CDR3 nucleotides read TGCAGTGCTAGATCTCGTCACCCTAGCGCTTCCTACGAGCAGTACTTC. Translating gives CSARSRHPSASYEQYF.

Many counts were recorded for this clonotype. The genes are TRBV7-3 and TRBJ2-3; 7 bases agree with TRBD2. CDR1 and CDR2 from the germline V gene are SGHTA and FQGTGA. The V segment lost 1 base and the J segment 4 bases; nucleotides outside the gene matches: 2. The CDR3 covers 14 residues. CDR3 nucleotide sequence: TGTGCCAGCAGCTTAAGCGGGAGACCAGATACGCAGTATTTT. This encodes CASSLSGRPDTQYF. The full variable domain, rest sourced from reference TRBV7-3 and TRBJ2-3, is GAGVSQTPSNKVTEKGKYVELRCDPISGHTALYWYRQSLGQGPEFLIYFQGTGAADDSGLPNDRFFAVRPEGSVSTLKIQRTERGDSAVYLCASSLSGRPDTQYFGPGTRLTVL.